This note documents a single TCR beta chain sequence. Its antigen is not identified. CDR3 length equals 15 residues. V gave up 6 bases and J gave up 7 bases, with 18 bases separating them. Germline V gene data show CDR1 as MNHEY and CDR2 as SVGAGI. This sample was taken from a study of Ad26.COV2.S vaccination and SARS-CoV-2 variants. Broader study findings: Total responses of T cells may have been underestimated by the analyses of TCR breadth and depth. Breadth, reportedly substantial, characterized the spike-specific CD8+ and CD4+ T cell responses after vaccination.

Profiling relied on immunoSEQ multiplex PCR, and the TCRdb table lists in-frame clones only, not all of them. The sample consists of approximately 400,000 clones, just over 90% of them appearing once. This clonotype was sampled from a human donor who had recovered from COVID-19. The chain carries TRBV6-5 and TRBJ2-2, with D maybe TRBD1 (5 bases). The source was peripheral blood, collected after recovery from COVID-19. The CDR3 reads CASRGSRGFIGELFF. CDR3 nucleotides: TGTGCCAGCAGAGGATCTAGGGGTTTCATCGGGGAGCTGTTTTTT.